The rows below give T cell receptor beta chains drawn from one sample of a study of OX40 agonist ivuxolimab in advanced cancers. The repertoire was sequenced with immunoSEQ multiplex PCR; TCRdb's copy has only in-frame clones and lacks some. The data show some 60,000 clones, more than 70% seen once. This specimen consisted of CD4+ or CD8+ T cells sorted from blood, obtained in a trial of the OX40 agonist ivuxolimab. The receptors derive from an adult with an advanced solid tumor such as melanoma, head and neck, liver or kidney cancer. The CDR3 runs from the conserved cysteine through the conserved F or W. The order of the fields is V gene, D gene, clone size, J gene, CDR3 protein, CDR3 DNA. D genes are given only for firm matches. A clone size is listed for some rows: how often the clone was seen (once, few, many), or a class if it is expanded.

TRBV5-1	.	.	TRBJ1-2	CASTRGGAEIYGYTF	TGCGCCAGCACTCGGGGGGGCGCAGAGATCTATGGCTACACCTTC
TRBV29-1	.	.	TRBJ1-2	CSARTTNYGYTF	TGCAGCGCCCGGACAACCAATTATGGCTACACCTTC
TRBV6-5	TRBD1	.	TRBJ2-7	CASSYKATGGSEQYF	TGTGCCAGCAGTTACAAGGCGACAGGGGGATCCGAGCAGTACTTC
TRBV5-4	TRBD2	once	TRBJ2-2	CASSSGGLAGAGELFF	TGTGCCAGCAGCTCCGGTGGACTAGCGGGAGCCGGGGAGCTGTTTTTT
TRBV7-9	TRBD1	.	TRBJ2-7	CASSIRDSYEQYF	TGTGCCAGCAGCATCCGGGACAGCTACGAGCAGTACTTC
TRBV7-2	.	.	TRBJ1-2	CASSFPDTYYGYTF	TGTGCCAGCAGCTTTCCGGACACCTACTATGGCTACACCTTC
TRBV4-2	.	once	TRBJ1-2	CASSPDLNYGYTF	TGTGCCAGCAGCCCGGACCTCAACTATGGCTACACCTTC
TRBV7-2	TRBD2	.	TRBJ2-1	CASSTTSGINNEQFF	TGTGCCAGCAGCACAACTAGCGGGATTAACAATGAGCAGTTCTTC
TRBV6-6	.	.	TRBJ1-2	CASSKDRTRYGYTF	TGTGCCAGCAGCAAGGACAGAACCAGATATGGCTACACCTTC
TRBV5-5	.	medium-sized	TRBJ2-2	CASSSGGGNTGELFF	TGTGCCAGCAGCTCCGGAGGGGGGAACACCGGGGAGCTGTTTTTT
TRBV12-5	.	once	TRBJ2-7	CASAGTSNEQYF	TGTGCTAGTGCGGGAACGTCCAACGAGCAGTACTTC
TRBV5-4	.	.	TRBJ1-1	CASSLFQFTEAFF	TGTGCCAGCAGCTTGTTCCAGTTCACTGAAGCTTTCTTT
TRBV7-8	.	.	TRBJ2-2	CASSRGQPGELFF	TGTGCCAGCAGCCGAGGCCAGCCCGGGGAGCTGTTTTTT
TRBV5-4	.	.	TRBJ2-5	CASSLSGRWGETQYF	TGTGCCAGCAGCTTGTCAGGGCGGTGGGGAGAGACCCAGTACTTC
TRBV7-2	.	.	TRBJ2-3	CASSLRPVTTSTDTQYF	TGTGCCAGCAGCTTAAGGCCAGTAACCACTAGCACAGATACGCAGTATTTT
TRBV6-1	TRBD2	.	TRBJ2-3	CASKSGRADTQYF	TGTGCCAGCAAGAGCGGGAGGGCGGATACGCAGTATTTT
TRBV5-1	.	once	TRBJ2-5	CASSLISSGRETQYF	TGCGCCAGCAGCTTAATTAGCTCGGGGCGGGAGACCCAGTACTTC
TRBV5-1	.	.	TRBJ2-1	CASSPPRGRNEQFF	TGCGCCAGCAGCCCCCCCCGGGGAAGGAATGAGCAGTTCTTC
TRBV4-1	.	.	TRBJ2-3	CASSIHTASTDTQYF	TGCGCCAGCAGCATCCATACGGCTAGCACAGATACGCAGTATTTT
TRBV5-5	.	.	TRBJ2-3	CASRTSSSTDTQYF	TGTGCCAGCCGAACTAGCAGCTCCACAGATACGCAGTATTTT
TRBV4-2	TRBD2	.	TRBJ2-3	CASSKLSGGGTDTQYF	TGTGCCAGCAGCAAACTTAGCGGGGGAGGGACAGATACGCAGTATTTT
TRBV19	.	.	TRBJ2-3	CASSSRQADTQYF	TGTGCCAGTAGTTCCAGACAGGCAGATACGCAGTATTTT
TRBV6-5	TRBD1	.	TRBJ2-2	CASRFDRVNTGELFF	TGTGCCAGCAGATTTGACAGGGTAAACACCGGGGAGCTGTTTTTT
TRBV27	TRBD2	.	TRBJ2-5	CASSSPYGTTETQYF	TGTGCCAGCAGTTCGCCCTACGGGACTACAGAGACCCAGTACTTC
TRBV7-8	.	.	TRBJ2-1	CASSHARGEQFF	TGTGCCAGCAGCCACGCTAGAGGTGAGCAGTTCTTC
TRBV25-1	TRBD1	.	TRBJ2-5	CASSDRGRGETQYF	TGTGCCAGCAGTGACAGGGGGAGAGGAGAGACCCAGTACTTC
TRBV19	TRBD1	.	TRBJ1-5	CASSPKRDSYQPQHF	TGTGCCAGTAGTCCTAAACGGGACAGTTATCAGCCCCAGCATTTT
TRBV6-6	.	.	TRBJ2-7	CASSPPGVAAPYEQYF	TGTGCCAGCAGTCCCCCGGGGGTAGCGGCACCCTACGAGCAGTACTTC
TRBV2	.	.	TRBJ1-5	CASSVLGLNQPQHF	TGTGCCAGCAGTGTGTTAGGGTTAAATCAGCCCCAGCATTTT
TRBV11-2	TRBD2	.	TRBJ2-5	CASSLELAGKETQYF	TGTGCCAGCAGCTTAGAATTAGCGGGGAAGGAGACCCAGTACTTC
TRBV11-3	.	.	TRBJ1-2	CAPDLPPGWYGYTF	TGTGCCCCTGACTTACCCCCAGGGTGGTATGGCTACACCTTC
TRBV7-2	.	few	TRBJ1-5	CASSLHGGNQPQHF	TGTGCCAGCAGCCTACACGGTGGCAATCAGCCCCAGCATTTT
TRBV7-2	TRBD2	.	TRBJ2-7	CASTKGTSGAYEQYF	TGTGCCAGCACCAAAGGGACTAGCGGGGCATACGAGCAGTACTTC
TRBV9	.	.	TRBJ2-5	CASSVDGFETQYF	TGTGCCAGCAGCGTAGATGGGTTTGAGACCCAGTACTTC
TRBV18	.	.	TRBJ1-1	CASSPDSLNTEAFF	TGTGCCAGCTCACCAGACAGCCTGAACACTGAAGCTTTCTTT
TRBV7-8	TRBD1	.	TRBJ1-1	CASSMTGLAFF	TGTGCCAGCAGCATGACAGGGTTGGCTTTCTTT
TRBV4-2	.	.	TRBJ1-3	CASSQVEAGNTIYF	TGTGCCAGCAGCCAAGTTGAGGCAGGAAACACCATATATTTT